The clone carrying this TCR beta chain came up a few times. This sample is part of a study of CD8 T cells in Susac syndrome. There are 13 residues in the CDR3. Looked up from germline, CDR1 is PRHDT and CDR2 is FYEKMQ (reference sequence). Between the trimmed V and J ends, which lost 5 bases and 6 bases, there was a span of 13 bases. RNA was extracted with the RNeasy kit, and a quantity of about 0.45 to 1 ug was reverse transcribed using random hexamers. MiXCR, run by TCRdb on the immunoSEQ multiplex PCR reads, gives a single entry per CDR3 protein. The sample includes fewer than 300,000 distinct CDR3 sequences, 70% to 90% of them seen just once. Sequencing of TCR beta was performed on blood CD8+ T cells and on blood CD4+ T cells.

This sequence was found in a human donor with multiple sclerosis. This sequence joins TRBV13 and TRBJ1-1; tentatively, D is TRBD1 (5 bases). Sequenced input: CD8+ T cells from PBMCs. CDR3 in amino acids: CASSPGSWAEAFF. The CDR3 DNA reads as TGTGCCAGCAGCCCAGGGAGTTGGGCTGAAGCTTTCTTT.